A selection of T cell receptor beta chains follows, all from one sample in a study of Ad26.COV2.S vaccination and SARS-CoV-2 variants. Assay: immunoSEQ multiplex PCR; the TCRdb copy retains only in-frame clones and omits some. The sample contains hundreds of thousands of clones, about 88% of which appear only once. The sequencing used peripheral blood, collected in a trial of Ad26.COV2.S vaccine versus placebo. These receptors originate from a person aged 18-60 years who received the Ad26.COV2.S COVID-19 vaccine or a placebo. Both conserved end residues are part of each CDR3. A D gene is named only where the DNA matches it firmly. Some rows mark clone size as missing; the rest say once, few, many or name a class of expanded clone.

>TRBJ1-6|TRBV6-2/TRBV6-3|-|-
TGTGCCAGCAGCCGGGACGTACAACCCCTCCACTTT
CASSRDVQPLHF
>TRBJ2-2|TRBV18|-|-
TGTGCCAGCTCACCACCGAACAACCTCTACACCGGGGAGCTGTTTTTT
CASSPPNNLYTGELFF
>TRBJ1-2|TRBV18|-|-
TGTGCCAGCTCACCAGGCCCCCGAGCTAACTATGGCTACACCTTC
CASSPGPRANYGYTF
>TRBJ1-1|TRBV4-3|-|-
TGCGCCAGCAGCCGCAATCACTACACTGAAGCTTTCTTT
CASSRNHYTEAFF
>TRBJ1-4|TRBV18|-|-
TGTGCCAGCTCACCACAGAGTACTAATGAAAAACTGTTTTTT
CASSPQSTNEKLFF
>TRBJ1-6|TRBV7-2|-|-
TGTGCCAGCAGCTTAAAGCATCTTAATTCACCCCTCCACTTT
CASSLKHLNSPLHF
>TRBJ1-6|TRBV7-2|-|few
TGTGCCAGCAGCTTGAGCCTGGGGGATTCACCCCTCCACTTT
CASSLSLGDSPLHF
>TRBJ1-2|TRBV10-3|-|-
TGTGCCATCGAAAATGGGGGCTATGGCTACACCTTC
CAIENGGYGYTF
>TRBJ2-3|TRBV11-1|-|-
TGTGCCAGCAGCTTAGTTATAGATACGCAGTATTTT
CASSLVIDTQYF
>TRBJ1-6|TRBV6-5|-|-
TGTGCCAGCAGTTACGCCGGACAGAATAATTCACCCCTCCACTTT
CASSYAGQNNSPLHF
>TRBJ1-1|TRBV7-6|-|few
TGTGCCAGCAGCTTAGGCGTGGGCACTGAAGCTTTCTTT
CASSLGVGTEAFF
>TRBJ2-3|TRBV9|-|-
TGTGCCAGCAGCTCGCCGGTGGGGAGCACAGATACGCAGTATTTT
CASSSPVGSTDTQYF
>TRBJ1-6|TRBV30|-|-
TGTGCCTGGAGTTCGGGTCATAATTCACCCCTCCACTTT
CAWSSGHNSPLHF
>TRBJ1-5|TRBV4-1|-|-
TGCGCCAGCAGCCAAGGAGAGGGGCCGATCCAGCATTTT
CASSQGEGPIQHF
>TRBJ2-7|TRBV5-6|-|-
TGTGCCAGCAGCTTGGGACAGAACGACGAGCAGTACTTC
CASSLGQNDEQYF
>TRBJ1-2|TRBV5-6|-|-
TGTGCCAGCAGCTCGGGGGTATTGTATGGCTACACCTTC
CASSSGVLYGYTF
>TRBJ1-2|TRBV5-1|-|-
TGCGCCAGCAGCTTGGTAGGGTATGGCTACACCTTC
CASSLVGYGYTF
>TRBJ1-2|TRBV5-1|-|-
TGCGCCAGCAGCTTGGGGACAGCCGCTAACTATGGCTACACCTTC
CASSLGTAANYGYTF
>TRBJ2-6|TRBV19|-|-
TGTGCCAGTAGTGTCCGGGCCTTAAGCTCTGGGGCCAACGTCCTGACTTTC
CASSVRALSSGANVLTF
>TRBJ1-3|TRBV28|TRBD1|-
TGTGCCAGCAGTTTAGAACAGGGGTATAGTGGAAACACCATATATTTT
CASSLEQGYSGNTIYF
>TRBJ1-5|TRBV7-2|-|-
TGTGCCAGCAGCTTATTACCCAGTGTGGGGCGCAATCAGCCCCAGCATTTT
CASSLLPSVGRNQPQHF
>TRBJ1-4|TRBV7-3|TRBD1|-
TGTGCCAGCAGCCCGACAGGGGGTTCCACACCCGATGAAAAACTGTTTTTT
CASSPTGGSTPDEKLFF
>TRBJ2-3|TRBV30|TRBD2|-
TGTGCCTGGAGCGTCGGGACTAGCGGCACAGATACGCAGTATTTT
CAWSVGTSGTDTQYF
>TRBJ2-2|TRBV7-9|-|few
TGTGCCAGCAGGCCGACTAGTCCCGGGGAGCTGTTTTTT
CASRPTSPGELFF
>TRBJ1-2|TRBV18|TRBD1|-
TGTGCCAGCTCACCATCCCAGGGGGTTCTATATGGCTACACCTTC
CASSPSQGVLYGYTF
>TRBJ1-2|TRBV6-5|TRBD1|-
TGTGCCAGCAAAATACAGGACAGGAGCTATGGCTACACCTTC
CASKIQDRSYGYTF
>TRBJ2-1|TRBV30|-|-
TGTGCCTGGAGTGTCGGGCGGGGTACAGGGTGGTTCAATGAGCAGTTCTTC
CAWSVGRGTGWFNEQFF
>TRBJ2-2|TRBV7-3|-|few
TGTGCCAGCAGCTTAAGTCGGGACACCGGGGAGCTGTTTTTT
CASSLSRDTGELFF
>TRBJ1-5|TRBV7-2|-|-
TGTGCCAGCAGCTACGCAGTGGGCAATCAGCCCCAGCATTTT
CASSYAVGNQPQHF
>TRBJ2-3|TRBV11-3|-|-
TGTGCCAGCAGCTTAGATAGGGGAACAGATACGCAGTATTTT
CASSLDRGTDTQYF
>TRBJ2-7|TRBV6-5|-|-
TGTGCCAGCAGTTTCCGGGACGGCTCCTACGAGCAGTACTTC
CASSFRDGSYEQYF
>TRBJ1-2|TRBV9|-|-
TGTGCCAGCAGCAAATACTGGGGAAATAACTATGGCTACACCTTC
CASSKYWGNNYGYTF
>TRBJ2-3|TRBV2|-|-
TGTGCCAGCAGTGGCCGAGGGGATACGCAGTATTTT
CASSGRGDTQYF
>TRBJ2-7|TRBV21-1|-|once
TGTGCCAGCCTAGGCCGGGACAGGGGCTACGAGCAGTACTTC
CASLGRDRGYEQYF
>TRBJ2-7|TRBV5-4|-|-
TGTGCCAGCAGCTTGGACGGGGACCTGGACAGCCCCTACGAGCAGTACTTC
CASSLDGDLDSPYEQYF
>TRBJ1-1|TRBV15|-|once
TGTGCCACCAGTGGGGGCACTGAAGCTTTCTTT
CATSGGTEAFF
>TRBJ1-4|TRBV30|TRBD1|-
TGTGCCTGGAGTTGGGACAGCCCTAATGAAAAACTGTTTTTT
CAWSWDSPNEKLFF